These T cell receptor beta chains were read from a single sample in a study of siplizumab effects on memory and regulatory T cells. Produced via immunoSEQ multiplex PCR; TCRdb's table is partial and in-frame only. The sample holds 95,000 to 100,000 clones, about 93% seen once. Sequences were obtained from non-Treg CD4+ T cells sorted from blood. These receptors all stem from a human donor in good health. Both conserved end residues are part of each CDR3. D genes are given only for firm matches. The size field is filled for only some rows; it gives once, few, many or a size class.

>TRBV11-2|TRBJ2-2|TRBD2|NA
CASSLARLAGFLTGELFF
TGTGCCAGCAGCTTAGCAAGACTAGCGGGATTCCTGACCGGGGAGCTGTTTTTT
>TRBV6-1|TRBJ2-3|NA|NA
CASSELAPRFRADRTDTQYF
TGTGCCAGCAGTGAATTAGCTCCCCGTTTCAGAGCGGACCGCACAGATACGCAGTATTTT
>TRBV5-1|TRBJ1-6|NA|NA
CASSLNPLESPLHF
TGCGCCAGCAGCTTGAACCCCCTGGAATCACCCCTCCACTTT
>TRBV19|TRBJ2-3|TRBD1|NA
CASSMRDRGLTDTQYF
TGTGCCAGTAGTATGCGCGACAGGGGGCTGACAGATACGCAGTATTTT
>TRBV7-9|TRBJ2-7|NA|NA
CASSADLYEQYF
TGTGCCAGCAGCGCGGACCTCTACGAGCAGTACTTC
>TRBV9|TRBJ2-1|TRBD2|NA
CASSVGGTSGMNEQFF
TGTGCCAGCAGCGTAGGGGGGACTAGCGGGATGAATGAGCAGTTCTTC
>TRBV7-3|TRBJ2-7|NA|NA
CASSPRLGKASYEQYF
TGTGCCAGCAGCCCCCGCCTCGGTAAGGCATCCTACGAGCAGTACTTC
>TRBV11-3|TRBJ1-2|NA|NA
CASTQGQYSGGYTF
TGTGCCAGCACCCAAGGGCAATACAGCGGGGGCTACACCTTC
>TRBV7-3|TRBJ2-1|NA|NA
CASSLDSPTYNEQFF
TGTGCCAGCAGCTTAGACAGTCCTACCTACAATGAGCAGTTCTTC
>TRBV4-1|TRBJ2-1|TRBD2|NA
CASSHHLPGLAGGPDNEQFF
TGCGCCAGCAGCCATCACCTCCCGGGACTAGCGGGAGGGCCAGACAATGAGCAGTTCTTC
>TRBV9|TRBJ2-1|NA|NA
CASSVGLRAEYNEQFF
TGTGCCAGCAGCGTAGGCTTACGAGCAGAGTACAATGAGCAGTTCTTC
>TRBV2|TRBJ2-5|NA|NA
CASLLRGVGETQYF
TGTGCCAGCCTATTAAGAGGGGTAGGAGAGACCCAGTACTTC
>TRBV5-4|TRBJ2-1|NA|NA
CASSPEYYNEQFF
TGTGCCAGCAGCCCAGAATACTACAATGAGCAGTTCTTC
>TRBV19|TRBJ1-1|TRBD1|NA
CASRRGREGSEAFF
TGTGCCAGTAGGAGGGGGCGCGAGGGTTCTGAAGCTTTCTTT
>TRBV6-1|TRBJ2-5|TRBD2|once
CASSEYFLSGTSGEVETQYF
TGTGCCAGCAGTGAATATTTCCTATCGGGGACTAGCGGGGAGGTTGAGACCCAGTACTTC
>TRBV7-3|TRBJ2-2|NA|once
CASSLTSQNTGELFF
TGTGCCAGCAGCTTAACTAGTCAGAACACCGGGGAGCTGTTTTTT
>TRBV10-3|TRBJ1-5|NA|NA
CAISESDSNQPQHF
TGTGCCATCAGTGAATCAGATAGCAATCAGCCCCAGCATTTT
>TRBV6-5|TRBJ2-7|TRBD1|NA
CASTPDRDYEQYF
TGTGCCAGCACCCCCGACAGGGACTACGAGCAGTACTTC